The 7 T cell receptor beta chains below were found in one sample sequenced in a study of T cell responses to AZD1222 COVID-19 vaccine. The data were produced by immunoSEQ multiplex PCR, yet TCRdb's version contains in-frame clones alone and is incomplete. The table records about 110,000 clones, roughly 91% of them present only once. The source material was peripheral blood, sampled on day 0 of AZD1222 vaccination. Receptors originate from an adult in good health.

V and J are TRBV5-5 and TRBJ2-3, with 9 nucleotides matching TRBD2. Germline V gene lookup returns CDR1 SGHKS and CDR2 YYEKEE (reference sequence). CDR3 size: 15 residues. The junction had 8 bases not matched to a gene; V was cut back by 5 bases and J by 4 bases. The CDR3 here is CASRSGGPRPDTQYF. CDR3 nucleotides: TGTGCCAGCAGAAGCGGGGGGCCGAGACCAGATACGCAGTATTTT.

This chain links TRBV10-1 with TRBJ2-1; unclear D gene. The V and J ends lost 2 bases and 10 bases respectively, with 12 bases between them. This CDR3 region has 13 residues. Germline lookup yields CDR1 WNHNN and CDR2 SYGVQD (reference sequence). In DNA, the CDR3 is TGCGCCAGCAGTGAGAAGGCCCGAGACGAGCAGTTCTTC. This encodes CASSEKARDEQFF.

The J gene is TRBJ2-7, the V gene TRBV11-2; D uncertain. The CDR3 loop spans 17 amino acids. Germline CDR1 reads SGHAT; CDR2 reads FQNNGV. Trimming shortened V by 2 bases and J by 1 base, and 18 bases separated the two germline ends. In DNA form, the CDR3 reads TGTGCCAGCAGCTTAATTCGGAAGGTCGGAACTTCCTACGAGCAGTACTTC. Translating gives CASSLIRKVGTSYEQYF.

This rearrangement joins TRBV14 to TRBJ2-2, with D tentatively TRBD1 (5 bases). Germline CDR1 SGHDN, CDR2 FVKESK. This CDR3 comprises 16 residues. V lost 1 base and J lost 1, with 10 bases in between. DNA for the CDR3: TGTGCCAGCAGCCAAGTGGCAGGGATGAACACCGGGGAGCTGTTTTTT. The encoded protein is CASSQVAGMNTGELFF.

This chain uses TRBV7-8 with TRBJ2-2, with D unclear. Germline lookup yields CDR1 SGHVS and CDR2 FQNEAQ. This CDR3 is 12 amino acids long. V was trimmed by 4 bases and J by 3 bases, leaving 3 bases between them. The CDR3: CASSSHTGELFF. In nucleotides, the CDR3 is TGTGCCAGCAGCTCTCACACCGGGGAGCTGTTTTTT. Based on the CDR3 plus reference TRBV7-8 and TRBJ2-2, the full variable domain is GAGVSQSPRYKVAKRGQDVALRCDPISGHVSLFWYQQALGQGPEFLTYFQNEAQLDKSGLPSDRFFAERPEGSVSTLKIQRTQQEDSAVYLCASSSHTGELFFGEGSRLTVL.

J is TRBJ2-3 and V is TRBV27; TRBD2 matches 8 bases. The junction had 13 bases not matched to a gene; V was cut back by 6 bases and J by 2 bases. The germline V gene encodes CDR1 MNHEY and CDR2 SMNVEV (reference sequence). The CDR3 contains 17 residues. DNA of the CDR3: TGTGCCAGCAGCCCAGTGGGGAGCGGGGGTTACACAGATACGCAGTATTTT. Amino acid sequence: CASSPVGSGGYTDTQYF.

The J gene is TRBJ2-2, the V gene TRBV3-1 (or the pseudogene TRBV3-2); weak D call: TRBD1 (6 bases). The CDR3 consists of 16 residues. Germline V gene data show CDR1 as LGHDT and CDR2 as YNNKEL (reference sequence). V lost 0 bases and J lost 5, with 13 bases in between. CDR3 sequence reads: CASSQDWQGGTGELFF. In DNA form, the CDR3 reads TGTGCCAGCAGCCAAGATTGGCAAGGGGGTACCGGGGAGCTGTTTTTT.